This TCR beta chain was retrieved from a study of vaccination effects on CD4 cells after COVID-19. For the study at large: Subjects were given two BNT162b2 or mRNA-1273 vaccine doses. Study-level points and caveats: In convalescent patients, vaccine-induced clones largely differed from infection-induced clones.

Germline lookup yields CDR1 KGHSH and CDR2 LQKENI. The CDR3 is 18 residues long. V was pared by 0 bases and J by 0 bases, with 10 bases of the junction left unmatched. The ViraFEST assay expanded antigen-specific CD4+ T cells with viral peptide pools before sequencing. It was after roughly 11 days of culture that CD4+ T cells were isolated. By PCR, the person was confirmed to have had SARS-CoV-2 infection between March and December 2020. Cultures of over 1.5 million PBMC per well contained around 11 IU/ml IL-2 plus 10 ug/ml peptides. It was on days 3 and 7 that half the medium was replaced with IL-2 medium. TCRdb keeps only in-frame clones here, not all; method: immunoSEQ multiplex PCR. The sample gives around 49,000 clones, approximately 70% of which show up once; roughly 29% is in the top ten. Comment on this clone: Its antigen is unknown.

The chain is built from TRBV18 and TRBJ1-1, with 7 bases lining up with TRBD1. This specimen was CD4+ T cells from PBMCs cultured with a peptide pool, taken before COVID-19 vaccination. The TCR was taken from a human donor who had a prior SARS-CoV-2 infection. The CDR3 reads CASSPPWAGGLMNTEAFF. The CDR3 nucleotides are TGTGCCAGCTCACCACCTTGGGCAGGGGGATTGATGAACACTGAAGCTTTCTTT.